These 28 T cell receptor beta chains were all obtained from the same sample, sequenced in a study of T cells in Graves' hyperthyroidism and ophthalmopathy. Amplification yielded TCR beta CDR3 regions, with RNA transcripts as the source. Carried out on the TCR CDR3, a first-round RT-PCR used the HTBI primer set. TCRdb analysed the multiplex PCR reads with MiXCR anew, one entry per CDR3 protein. The profile shows almost 600,000 distinct CDR3 sequences, 46% of them singletons. Material for sequencing was peripheral blood or thyroid tissue (not recorded which). The receptors here all came from a woman between 18 and 29 years old with Graves' hyperthyroidism.

This clonotype was recorded at least ten times. The chain links TRBV5-1 to TRBJ2-7, with D possibly TRBD2 on 6 matching bases. There are 15 residues in the CDR3. The V end was cut by 1 base, the J end by 6 bases, with 17 bases between. CDR1 SGHRS and CDR2 YFSETQ come from the germline V gene. DNA for the CDR3: TGCGCCAGCAGCTTGATGTCCCGGGGGATGGGCGAGCAGTACTTC. Protein sequence: CASSLMSRGMGEQYF.

This rearrangement joins TRBV7-2 to TRBJ1-5; D may be TRBD1 (6 bases). CDR3 length: 11 residues. CDR1 and CDR2 from the germline V gene are SGHTA and FQGNSA. Trimming stripped 8 bases from V and 14 bases from J, with 16 bases between. CDR3 bases: TGTGCCAGCGGGGGCCGGGCCTACGAGCATTTT. Amino acid sequence: CASGGRAYEHF.

The CDR3 loop is CASSSFMARPSGYTF. Here the CDR3 DNA reads TGTGCCAGCAGTTCCTTCATGGCCAGGCCCTCTGGCTACACCTTC. This rearrangement joins TRBV7-9 to TRBJ1-2; D unclear. CDR1 is SEHNR, CDR2 FQNEAQ, per germline (reference sequence). V was trimmed by 6 bases and J by 7 bases, leaving 21 bases between them. CDR3 length equals 15 residues. Supplemented by reference TRBV7-9 and TRBJ1-2, the full variable domain reads DTGVSQNPRHKITKRGQNVTFRCDPISEHNRLYWYRQTLGQGPEFLTYFQNEAQLEKSRLLSDRFSAERPKGSFSTLEIQRTEQGDSAMYLCASSSFMARPSGYTFGSGTRLTVV.

This clonotype was seen at least ten times. V is TRBV13 and J is TRBJ2-7; a possible D gene is TRBD1 (6 bases). CDR1 PRHDT and CDR2 FYEKMQ come from the germline V gene (reference sequence). CDR3 length: 12 residues. Between the trimmed V and J ends, which lost 2 bases and 6 bases, there was a span of 8 bases. CDR3: CASSLQQGEQYF. CDR3 DNA: TGTGCCAGCAGCTTACAACAGGGCGAGCAGTACTTC.

This clonotype was picked up many times. The V gene is TRBV20-1, the J gene TRBJ1-2; no firm D call. Trimming shortened V by 0 bases and J by 6 bases, and 11 bases separated the two germline ends. Germline CDR1 DFQATT, CDR2 SNEGSKA (reference sequence). The CDR3 spans 13 residues. The CDR3 nucleotides are TGCAGTGCTAGAGATCGGGGTAGAAATGGCTACACCTTC. As protein: CSARDRGRNGYTF.

This clonotype occurred a few times. The V and J genes are TRBV2 and TRBJ2-5; 14 bases match TRBD2. Germline CDR1 is SNHLY and CDR2 is FYNNEI. J lost 5 bases, V lost 6 bases, and 8 bases had no gene match. The CDR3 contains 16 residues. The CDR3 bases are TGTGCCAGCAGGACTAGCGGGAGGGCCCGGGGGGAGACCCAGTACTTC. It is translated as CASRTSGRARGETQYF.

This clonotype was found many times. The CDR3 is CASSESPHYEQYF. Here the CDR3 DNA reads TGTGCCAGCAGTGAAAGTCCTCACTACGAGCAGTACTTC. V is TRBV6-1 and J is TRBJ2-7; no clear D. This CDR3 is built from 13 residues. The ends were cut back, 2 bases at V and 3 bases at J, with 8 bases in the middle. Germline CDR1 reads MNHNS; CDR2 reads SASEGT.

The rearrangement links TRBV29-1 to TRBJ2-1; D gene unclear. Deletions cut 6 bases from V and 0 bases from J, with 12 bases between. Germline values: CDR1 SQVTM, CDR2 ANQGSEA. The CDR3 has 14 amino acids. Here the CDR3 DNA reads TGCAGCGTGGGCCGACAAACCTCCTACAATGAGCAGTTCTTC. Its protein product is CSVGRQTSYNEQFF.

This clonotype was recorded once. The V call is TRBV20-1, the J call TRBJ1-1; D may be TRBD1 (6 bases). The CDR3 has 15 amino acids. V was shortened by 0 bases and J by 1 base, with 12 bases between the two germline ends. Germline values: CDR1 DFQATT, CDR2 SNEGSKA (reference sequence). The CDR3, as DNA: TGCAGTGCTAGAGAAACAGGGACGACGAACACTGAAGCTTTCTTT. Protein sequence: CSARETGTTNTEAFF.

This clonotype was picked up many times. V gene TRBV13 combines with J gene TRBJ1-1, with TRBD1 matching over 8 bases. The V and J ends lost 3 bases and 2 bases, in that order; junction bases with no gene match: 8. This CDR3 is built from 16 residues. Per germline, CDR1 PRHDT and CDR2 FYEKMQ (reference sequence). The CDR3 region has the DNA TGTGCCAGCAGCTTCACACCAGGGACAGGCAACACTGAAGCTTTCTTT. The encoded protein is CASSFTPGTGNTEAFF.

This clonotype was observed a single time. V is TRBV24-1 and J is TRBJ1-5; D gene ambiguous. Germline V gives CDR1 KGHDR, CDR2 SFDVKD. The CDR3 sequence is 14 residues long. Trimming took off 0 bases at V and 6 bases at J, with 8 bases between the two ends. CDR3 in DNA: TGTGCCACCAGTGATTTGGCAGCTGGTCAGCCCCAGCATTTT. It yields the protein CATSDLAAGQPQHF.

The chain employs TRBV11-2 and TRBJ2-6; D may be TRBD2 (5 bases). V was pared by 2 bases and J by 2 bases, with 16 bases between. Germline CDR1 SGHAT, CDR2 FQNNGV. This CDR3 contains 18 residues. The CDR3 DNA sequence: TGTGCCAGCAGCTTACGCCCGCCGGGGTACACTGGGGCCAACGTCCTGACTTTC. Encoded protein: CASSLRPPGYTGANVLTF.

This clonotype was seen ten or more times. The CDR3 protein is CASSPDYPDRGEAFF. Written as DNA, the CDR3 is TGCGCCAGCAGCCCAGACTACCCCGACAGGGGAGAAGCTTTCTTT. This rearrangement joins TRBV5-1 to TRBJ1-1, with 8 positions matching TRBD1. Germline lookup yields CDR1 SGHRS and CDR2 YFSETQ. CDR3 length: 15 residues. Unmatched junction bases numbered 13, after V lost 4 bases and J lost 8 bases.

This clonotype was detected many times. V is TRBV5-8 and J is TRBJ1-5, with D hard to call. Germline V CDR1 and CDR2: SGHTS, YDEGEE. The V end lost 4 bases, the J end lost 0 bases, and 11 bases lay between the germline ends. The CDR3 is made up of 15 amino acids. CDR3 sequence reads: CASSGGGYSNQPQHF. In DNA, the CDR3 is TGTGCCAGCAGCGGCGGCGGTTATAGCAATCAGCCCCAGCATTTT.

Ten or more counts support this clonotype. This rearrangement joins TRBV20-1 to TRBJ2-5; D unclear. CDR1 and CDR2 from the germline V gene are DFQATT and SNEGSKA (reference sequence). V shed 5 bases and J shed 2 bases, with 6 bases lying between them. The CDR3 is 11 amino acids. The CDR3 spells CSARSQETQYF. The CDR3 bases are TGCAGTGCTCGGTCACAAGAGACCCAGTACTTC.

A note on this clonotype: Since the CDR3 does not end with the conserved phenylalanine or tryptophan, this likely comes from a read error. In DNA, the CDR3 is TGTGCCAGCAGTTCCCTACAGGGCCACTATGGCTACACCGTC. Translation: CASSSLQGHYGYTV. The chain carries TRBV6-1 and TRBJ1-2, with D maybe TRBD1 (6 bases). The CDR3 contains 14 residues. Trimming took 5 bases from V and 3 from J, leaving 13 bases between them. Looked up from germline, CDR1 is MNHNS and CDR2 is SASEGT.

As regards this clonotype: Germline and junction disagree at one end, which may indicate a read error. The rearrangement links TRBV7-2 to TRBJ1-4; D is possibly TRBD1 (6 bases). Per germline, CDR1 SGHTA and CDR2 FQGNSA. The CDR3 runs 16 residues. The CDR3 region is CASSLARTAGGEKLFF. CDR3 nucleotides: TGTGCCAGCAGCTTAGCTAGGACAGCTGGAGGTGAAAAACTGTTTTTC.

CDR3 in DNA: TGTGCCAGCAGCCCGGGGGGGGCAGGGTCAAATGAAAAACTGTTTTTT. This sequence encodes CASSPGGAGSNEKLFF. The chain has TRBV12-3 or TRBV12-4 and TRBJ1-4; D perhaps matches TRBD1 (6 bases). There are 16 residues in the CDR3. V lost 6 bases, J lost 5 bases, and 19 bases lay in between.

The chain has TRBV7-2 and TRBJ2-3; TRBD2 matches at 11 bases. In germline, CDR1 is SGHTA, CDR2 FQGNSA. V lost 0 bases and J lost 0; bases outside the gene matches: 2. The CDR3 extends over 17 amino acids. The CDR3 nucleotides are TGTGCCAGCAGCTTAGCGGGGACTAGCGGTAGCACAGATACGCAGTATTTT. Protein sequence: CASSLAGTSGSTDTQYF.

At least ten counts were recorded for this clonotype. The J gene is TRBJ2-3, the V gene TRBV24-1; D perhaps matches TRBD2 (5 bases). This CDR3 comprises 13 residues. Trimming left V 4 bases short and J 7 bases short, with 11 bases between. Germline assignment: CDR1 KGHDR and CDR2 SFDVKD. The CDR3 region has the DNA TGTGCCACCAGTGAACCCGACGGGAATACGCAGTATTTT. This codes for CATSEPDGNTQYF.

The chain uses TRBV5-5 and TRBJ2-2; D call uncertain. This CDR3 is built from 14 residues. Germline values: CDR1 SGHKS, CDR2 YYEKEE (reference sequence). Trimming removed 2 bases at V and 4 bases at J, with 9 bases between. The CDR3 bases are TGTGCCAGCAGCTTCGGTAGCTCCACCGGGGAGCTGTTTTTT. It yields the protein CASSFGSSTGELFF.

As regards this clonotype: A single base separates this from a much larger clone, so it may be a read error. The chain recombines TRBV4-1 with TRBJ2-5; 7 nucleotides align to TRBD1. The germline V gene has CDR1 MGHRA and CDR2 YSYEKL. The CDR3 has 16 amino acids. J gave up 0 bases and V 2 bases, and 6 bases lay outside the gene matches. The CDR3 DNA follows: TGCGCCAGCAGCCAATTTAGGACAGGTCACCAAGAGACCCAGTACTTC. Translating it yields CASSQFRTGHQETQYF.

CDR3 nucleotides: TGTGCCAGCAGCTTTGCAGGGGGAGTTGGCAATGAGCAGTACTTC. It yields the protein CASSFAGGVGNEQYF. V gene TRBV7-3 combines with J gene TRBJ2-1, with 7 bases lining up with TRBD1. The J call may be in error: the DNA end matches TRBJ2-7 better. The CDR3 has 15 amino acids. Germline-derived CDR1 and CDR2 are SGHTA and FQGTGA.

This clonotype was counted between two and nine times. The gene calls are TRBV3-1 and TRBJ2-5; D may be TRBD1 (6 bases). Germline V lookup: CDR1 LGHDT, CDR2 YNNKEL (reference sequence). Trimming removed 4 bases from V and 1 base from J, with 10 bases in between. The CDR3 loop spans 14 amino acids. CDR3 loop: CASSPTGSQETQYF. As DNA, the CDR3 is TGTGCCAGCAGCCCGACAGGAAGCCAAGAGACCCAGTACTTC.

CDR3 protein: CASSLSQTGGQSGGYTF. CDR3 nucleotide sequence: TGTGCCAGCAGTTTATCCCAGACAGGGGGCCAAAGCGGAGGCTACACCTTC. This sequence joins TRBV12-3 or TRBV12-4 and TRBJ1-2; 10 nucleotides match TRBD1. With 2 bases clipped from V and 8 bases from J, the junction kept 14 bases outside the gene matches. CDR3 length equals 17 residues.

This chain joins TRBV20-1 and TRBJ2-6, with D hard to call. Trimming stripped 6 bases from V and 0 bases from J, with 9 bases between. This CDR3 has 14 amino acids. Germline V gives CDR1 DFQATT, CDR2 SNEGSKA (reference sequence). The DNA of the CDR3 is TGCAGTGCCACCGGAAACTCTGGGGCCAACGTCCTGACTTTC. Protein: CSATGNSGANVLTF.

The chain combines TRBV7-7 with TRBJ2-3, with D possibly being TRBD2 (6 bases). V gave up 3 bases and J gave up 0 bases, with 7 bases separating them. CDR3 length equals 14 residues. In germline, CDR1 is SSHAT, CDR2 FNYEAQ (reference sequence). For the CDR3, the DNA is TGTGCCAGCAGCTTTGGGACTAGCACAGATACGCAGTATTTT. Its protein product is CASSFGTSTDTQYF.

V usage is TRBV14 and J usage is TRBJ1-4, with no clear D. CDR1 and CDR2 (germline): SGHDN, FVKESK. Trimming shortened V by 11 bases and J by 4 bases, and 14 bases separated the two germline ends. The CDR3 covers 13 residues. CDR3 sequence reads: CAGADGFNEKLFF. DNA for the CDR3: TGTGCCGGCGCGGACGGCTTTAATGAAAAACTGTTTTTT.